The 16 T cell receptor beta chains below were found in one sample sequenced in a study of graft-versus-host responses after intestinal transplantation. Libraries were prepared by immunoSEQ multiplex PCR; TCRdb keeps only in-frame clonotypes and omits some of them. The table has roughly 28,000 clones, 70% to 90% seen once; the top ten hold approximately 10%. The starting material was PBMCs, obtained around 62 weeks after intestinal transplantation. These receptors were obtained from a human patient who received an intestinal transplant, so some T cells may come from the graft donor.

This chain joins TRBV5-1 and TRBJ1-1; 8 bases match TRBD1. V trimming: 0 bases; J trimming: 1 base; junction bases outside the gene matches: 2. In germline, CDR1 is SGHRS, CDR2 YFSETQ. CDR3 size: 15 residues. Here the CDR3 reads CASSLAGQGNTEAFF. The CDR3 bases are TGCGCCAGCAGCTTGGCCGGACAGGGGAACACTGAAGCTTTCTTT.

V usage is TRBV4-1 and J usage is TRBJ2-2; 7 positions match TRBD2. CDR1 is MGHRA, CDR2 YSYEKL, per germline. J gave up 1 base and V 3 bases, and 8 bases lay outside the gene matches. This CDR3 comprises 17 residues. The CDR3 is CASSHTTSHLNTGELFF. CDR3 bases: TGCGCCAGCAGCCATACGACTAGCCACCTGAACACCGGGGAGCTGTTTTTT.

The rearrangement links TRBV4-2 to TRBJ1-2, with D maybe TRBD1 (5 bases). Germline V CDR1 and CDR2: LGHNA, YNFKEQ. V was clipped by 0 bases and J by 4 bases, with 15 bases between them. The length of the CDR3 is 16 residues. CDR3 region: CASSQDPDNHFYGYTF. The DNA for the CDR3 is TGTGCCAGCAGCCAAGACCCGGACAACCACTTCTATGGCTACACCTTC.

V gene TRBV5-1 combines with J gene TRBJ2-7, with D maybe TRBD2 (6 bases). CDR1 SGHRS and CDR2 YFSETQ come from the germline V gene. The V gene lost 0 bases and the J gene lost 2 bases, with 12 bases spanning the gap. This CDR3 has 15 amino acids. The CDR3 spells CASSLVVGGTYEQYF. In DNA, the CDR3 is TGCGCCAGCAGCTTGGTGGTGGGAGGTACCTACGAGCAGTACTTC.

The chain has TRBV6-1 and TRBJ2-3, with 11 bases lining up with TRBD2. The CDR3 length is 15 residues. CDR1 MNHNS and CDR2 SASEGT come from the germline V gene. V shed 5 bases, J shed 3 bases, and the junction held 4 bases outside the gene matches. CDR3 region: CASSTASGGTDTQYF. The CDR3 DNA sequence: TGTGCCAGCAGTACAGCTAGCGGGGGGACAGATACGCAGTATTTT.

V gene TRBV27 combines with J gene TRBJ2-7; D is possibly TRBD1 (6 bases). This CDR3 has 14 residues. Trimming stripped 9 bases from V and 5 bases from J, with 20 bases between. From germline, CDR1 is MNHEY and CDR2 SMNVEV (reference sequence). This chain's CDR3 is CARTHRVGGHEQYF. The CDR3 DNA sequence: TGTGCCAGGACACACAGGGTAGGAGGCCACGAGCAGTACTTC.

This clone showed up just once. The rearrangement joins TRBV5-1 to TRBJ2-3; no firm D call. This CDR3 has 15 amino acids. With 1 base removed from V and 3 bases from J, the gap between germline ends came to 12 bases. Looked up from germline, CDR1 is SGHRS and CDR2 is YFSETQ. Here the CDR3 DNA reads TGCGCCAGCAGCTTGTCGGCCCCTGGTACAGATACGCAGTATTTT. Residues: CASSLSAPGTDTQYF.

J is TRBJ1-1 and V is TRBV5-1; D might be TRBD1 (5 bases). Deletions cut 0 bases from V and 2 bases from J, with 8 bases between. This CDR3 spans 14 amino acids. Per germline, CDR1 SGHRS and CDR2 YFSETQ. The CDR3 spells CASSLGGGNTEAFF. As DNA, the CDR3 is TGCGCCAGCAGCTTGGGGGGGGGAAACACTGAAGCTTTCTTT.

The rearrangement uses TRBV2 and TRBJ1-2, with D possibly matching TRBD1 (5 bases). The CDR3 covers 13 residues. V was clipped by 7 bases and J by 4 bases, with 13 bases between them. Germline V gene data show CDR1 as SNHLY and CDR2 as FYNNEI. DNA of the CDR3: TGTGCCAGCAATCTTCAGGGCCCCTATGGCTACACCTTC. It specifies CASNLQGPYGYTF.

The chain has TRBV5-1 and TRBJ1-3; D gene uncertain. V was trimmed by 3 bases and J by 0 bases, leaving 13 bases between them. The CDR3 totals 16 residues. CDR1 and CDR2 (germline): SGHRS, YFSETQ. The CDR3 spells CASSYSGSHSGNTIYF. In nucleotides, the CDR3 is TGCGCCAGCAGCTACTCAGGTTCCCACTCTGGAAACACCATATATTTT.

The CDR3 loop is CASRKGGISDTQYF. CDR3 nucleotide sequence: TGTGCCAGCAGGAAAGGGGGCATCTCAGATACGCAGTATTTT. This chain links TRBV6-6 with TRBJ2-3; TRBD1 agrees at 7 bases. Trimming removed 6 bases from V and 4 bases from J; junction bases left unmatched: 7. This CDR3 region has 14 residues. Germline CDR1 reads MNHNY; CDR2 reads SVGAGI (reference sequence).

The CDR3 bases are TGTGCCAGCAGTTACTCCTCTGTAAGGGGCCCCTACGAGCAGTACTTC. Encoded protein: CASSYSSVRGPYEQYF. This chain uses TRBV6-6 with TRBJ2-7, with D possibly TRBD1 on 5 matching bases. This CDR3 is built from 16 residues. Germline V CDR1 and CDR2: MNHNY, SVGAGI (reference sequence). The V gene lost 0 bases and the J gene lost 2 bases, with 14 bases spanning the gap.

V usage is TRBV6-1 and J usage is TRBJ2-5; TRBD2 is a possible D gene (7 bases). V dropped 9 bases and J dropped 5 bases, with 16 bases sitting between them. The CDR3 runs to 13 residues. Germline V lookup: CDR1 MNHNS, CDR2 SASEGT. The CDR3 nucleotides are TGTGCCAGAGAGGGGGGGCAGGGGGAGACCCAGTACTTC. It yields the protein CAREGGQGETQYF.

The chain uses TRBV21-1 and TRBJ2-3; TRBD1, the table's D call, was not compared with the DNA. TRBV21-1 is a pseudogene locus. The CDR3 is 16 residues long. This CDR3 reads CASSKIGTSSTDTQYF. CDR3 bases: TGTGCCAGCAGCAAGATAGGGACATCAAGCACAGATACGCAGTATTTT.

The V and J genes are TRBV9 and TRBJ1-2; 8 bases match TRBD1. Germline V gives CDR1 SGDLS, CDR2 YYNGEE. With 4 bases clipped from V and 2 bases from J, the junction kept 7 bases outside the gene matches. The CDR3 has 15 residues. CDR3 residues: CASSPQGGRNYGYTF. The CDR3 DNA is TGTGCCAGCAGCCCACAGGGGGGGAGAAACTATGGCTACACCTTC.

The chain joins TRBV6-5 to TRBJ2-7; 7 bases are shared with TRBD2. Germline assignment: CDR1 MNHEY and CDR2 SVGAGI. The trim removed 1 base at V and 1 base at J, leaving 1 base unmatched. The CDR3 runs to 14 residues. The CDR3 reads CASSYFSGSYEQYF. DNA of the CDR3: TGTGCCAGCAGTTACTTTAGCGGGTCCTACGAGCAGTACTTC.